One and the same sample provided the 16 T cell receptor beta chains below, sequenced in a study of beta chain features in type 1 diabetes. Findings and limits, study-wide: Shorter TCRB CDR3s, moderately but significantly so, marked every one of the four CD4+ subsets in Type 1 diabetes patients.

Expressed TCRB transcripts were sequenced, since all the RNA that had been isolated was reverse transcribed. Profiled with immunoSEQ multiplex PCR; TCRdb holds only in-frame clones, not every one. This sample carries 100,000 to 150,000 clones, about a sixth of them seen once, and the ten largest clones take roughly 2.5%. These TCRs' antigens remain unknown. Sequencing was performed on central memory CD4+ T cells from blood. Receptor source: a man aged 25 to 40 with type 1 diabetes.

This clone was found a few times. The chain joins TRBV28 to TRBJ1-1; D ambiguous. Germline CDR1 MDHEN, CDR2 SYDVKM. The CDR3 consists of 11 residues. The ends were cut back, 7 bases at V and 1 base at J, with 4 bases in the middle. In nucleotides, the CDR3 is TGTGCCAGCACGAGGAACACTGAAGCTTTCTTT. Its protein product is CASTRNTEAFF.

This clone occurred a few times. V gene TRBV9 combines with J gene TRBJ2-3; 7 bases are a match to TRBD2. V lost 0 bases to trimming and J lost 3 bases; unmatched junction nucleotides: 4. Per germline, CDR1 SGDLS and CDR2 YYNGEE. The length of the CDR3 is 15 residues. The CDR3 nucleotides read TGTGCCAGCAGCGTAGCGGGGGGATGGACAGATACGCAGTATTTT. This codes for CASSVAGGWTDTQYF.

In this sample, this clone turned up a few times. CDR3 in amino acids: CATDPGGGGYTF. The CDR3, as DNA: TGTGCCACCGACCCGGGTGGCGGTGGCTACACCTTC. The chain couples TRBV6-6 to TRBJ1-2, with no clear D. Trimming took 10 bases from V and 7 from J, leaving 16 bases between them. This CDR3 region has 12 residues. Germline CDR1 reads MNHNY; CDR2 reads SVGAGI (reference sequence).

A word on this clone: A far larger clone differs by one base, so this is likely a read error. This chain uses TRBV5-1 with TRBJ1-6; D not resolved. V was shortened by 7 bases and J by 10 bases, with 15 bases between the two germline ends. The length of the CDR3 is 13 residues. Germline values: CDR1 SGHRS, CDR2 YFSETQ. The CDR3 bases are TGCGCCAGCGCTTCGGGTGTTGGATCACCCCTCCACTTT. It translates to CASASGVGSPLHF.

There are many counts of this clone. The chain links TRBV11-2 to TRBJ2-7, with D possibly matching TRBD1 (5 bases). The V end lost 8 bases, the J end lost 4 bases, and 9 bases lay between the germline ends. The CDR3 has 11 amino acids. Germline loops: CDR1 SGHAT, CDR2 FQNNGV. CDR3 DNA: TGTGCCAGCGGACGACAGTACGAGCAGTACTTC. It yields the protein CASGRQYEQYF.

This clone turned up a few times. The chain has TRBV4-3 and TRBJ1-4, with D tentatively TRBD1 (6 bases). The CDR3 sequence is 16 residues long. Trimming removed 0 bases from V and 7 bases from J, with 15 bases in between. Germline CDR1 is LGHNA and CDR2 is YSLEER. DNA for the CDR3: TGCGCCAGCAGCCAAGACGCGGGGGGGGCCGGTGAAAAACTGTTTTTT. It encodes CASSQDAGGAGEKLFF.

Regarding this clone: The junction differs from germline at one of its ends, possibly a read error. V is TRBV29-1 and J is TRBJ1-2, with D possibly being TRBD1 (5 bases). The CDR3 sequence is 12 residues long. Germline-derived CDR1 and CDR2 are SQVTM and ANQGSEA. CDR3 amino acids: CSARGTARPHQF. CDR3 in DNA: TGCAGCGCGAGAGGGACTGCTAGACCGCACCAATTC.

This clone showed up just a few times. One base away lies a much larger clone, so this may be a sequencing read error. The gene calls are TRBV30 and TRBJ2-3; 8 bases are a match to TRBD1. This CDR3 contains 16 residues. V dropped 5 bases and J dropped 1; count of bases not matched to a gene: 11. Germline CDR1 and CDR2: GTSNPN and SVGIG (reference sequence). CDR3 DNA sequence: TGTGCCTGGGGTACAGGGGGTCAAGGAGGCACAGATACGCAGTATTTT. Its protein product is CAWGTGGQGGTDTQYF.

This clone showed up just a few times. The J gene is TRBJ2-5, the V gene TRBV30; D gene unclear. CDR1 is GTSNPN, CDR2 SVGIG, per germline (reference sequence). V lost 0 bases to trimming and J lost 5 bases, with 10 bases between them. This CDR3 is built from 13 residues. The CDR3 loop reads CAWSVLAAETQYF. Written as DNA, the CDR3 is TGTGCCTGGAGTGTACTTGCGGCGGAGACCCAGTACTTC.

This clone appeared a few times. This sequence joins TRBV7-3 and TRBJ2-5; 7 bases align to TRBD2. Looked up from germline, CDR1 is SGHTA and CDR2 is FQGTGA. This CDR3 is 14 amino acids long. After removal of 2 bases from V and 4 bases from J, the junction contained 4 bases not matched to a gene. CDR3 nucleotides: TGTGCCAGCAGCTTACAGGGAGGGACAGAGACCCAGTACTTC. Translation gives CASSLQGGTETQYF.

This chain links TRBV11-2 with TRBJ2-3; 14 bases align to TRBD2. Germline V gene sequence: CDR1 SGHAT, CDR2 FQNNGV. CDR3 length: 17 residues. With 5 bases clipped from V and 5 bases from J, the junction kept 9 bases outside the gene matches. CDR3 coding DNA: TGTGCCAGCAGCCAGCAACCGGGACTAGCGGGGGTAGATACGCAGTATTTT. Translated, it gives CASSQQPGLAGVDTQYF.

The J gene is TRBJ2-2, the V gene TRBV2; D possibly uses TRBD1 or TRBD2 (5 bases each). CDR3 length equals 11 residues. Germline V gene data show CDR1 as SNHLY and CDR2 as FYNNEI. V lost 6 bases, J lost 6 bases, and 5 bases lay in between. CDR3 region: CASRGAGELFF. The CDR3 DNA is TGTGCCAGCAGGGGGGCCGGGGAGCTGTTTTTT.

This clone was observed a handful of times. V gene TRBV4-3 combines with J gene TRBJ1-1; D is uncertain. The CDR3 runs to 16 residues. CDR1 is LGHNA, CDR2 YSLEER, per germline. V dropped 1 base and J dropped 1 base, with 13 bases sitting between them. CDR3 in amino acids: CASSQVDGSQNTEAFF. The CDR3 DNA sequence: TGCGCCAGCAGCCAAGTCGATGGTAGCCAGAACACTGAAGCTTTCTTT.

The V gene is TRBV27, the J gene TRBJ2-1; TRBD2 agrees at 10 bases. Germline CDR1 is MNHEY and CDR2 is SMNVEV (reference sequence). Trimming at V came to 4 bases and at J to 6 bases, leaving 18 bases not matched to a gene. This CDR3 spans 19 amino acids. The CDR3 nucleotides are TGTGCCAGCAGTTACAGGACTAGCGGTCTATTTCAGACGGGCAATGAGCAGTTCTTC. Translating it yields CASSYRTSGLFQTGNEQFF.

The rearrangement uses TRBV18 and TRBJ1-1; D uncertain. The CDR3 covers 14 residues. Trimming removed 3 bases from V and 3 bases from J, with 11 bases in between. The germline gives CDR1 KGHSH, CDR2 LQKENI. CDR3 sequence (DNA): TGTGCCAGCTCACCTACACAGAGCTACACTGAAGCTTTCTTT. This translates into CASSPTQSYTEAFF.

This CDR3 reads CASSLGQTSNVLTF. The CDR3 region has the DNA TGTGCCAGCAGCTTGGGGCAGACCTCCAACGTCCTGACTTTC. V gene TRBV5-8 combines with J gene TRBJ2-6; no clear D gene. Germline V gene data show CDR1 as SGHTS and CDR2 as YDEGEE. There are 14 residues in the CDR3. With 0 bases removed from V and 8 bases from J, the gap between germline ends came to 9 bases.